The subject of this entry is one T cell receptor (beta chain). What this receptor recognizes is not known. Base qualities are not at hand, and no much larger clone is one base apart. CDR1 and CDR2, looked up from the germline V gene (reference sequence), are GTSNPN and SVGIG. The CDR3, cysteine through phenylalanine, is 12 amino acids long. Left in the record is the CDR3 DNA by itself, 36 bases read in frame from the first base. Trimming takes 4 bases off V and 4 bases off J; junction bases not matched to a gene: 3. The cohort was made up of 650 to 700 healthy bone marrow donors. All cohort members were sampled while nominally healthy, although unrecorded immune exposures were likely present. The donor tested CMV seropositive and was one of the 289 seropositive cohort members. Each donor provided a peripheral blood sample, and peripheral blood mononuclear cells were used for TCR beta sequencing. Genomic DNA extraction from the blood cell samples was performed with the Qiagen DNeasy Blood Extraction Kit.

The sample is drawn from a study of cytomegalovirus exposure and HLA in healthy donors (dated by TCRdb to between 2016 and 2019). Turning to the overall study: In an earlier analysis of 587 of the donors, 250 to 350 Gb of sequence data and 120 million or so unique TCR beta sequences from some 170 million T cells were reported. Roughly 320 gigabases of sequencing data and around 85 million unique TCR sequences made up an early release that covered approximately 620 HLA-typed donors. Among the 398 genotyped donors, 81% belonged to the genetic ancestry cluster associated with self-reported Caucasian donors. The study aimed to test whether cataloging public T cell receptors could reveal signatures of past pathogen exposure. The study used immunosequencing to profile the T cell repertoires of several hundred subjects and linked those repertoires to cytomegalovirus serostatus. A separate validation cohort of roughly 110 different subjects was used in addition to the roughly 620-subject first cohort. High-throughput TCR immunosequencing, statistical association of individual TCRs with disease status, and machine learning were combined to predict cytomegalovirus infection status. A later analysis re-examined previously published TCR beta repertoires from around 670 donors and added high-resolution HLA genotyping to investigate patterns of TCR occurrence. The later analysis used no new phenotypic data to find candidate immune exposures, relying instead on TCR beta sequences and their occurrence across donors. An earlier analysis of approximately 580 of the donors used high-throughput TCR beta sequencing to judge whether each TCR beta V gene segment behaved as functional or pseudogenic. Alongside the repertoire data, information on donor age, sex, ethnicity and CMV serostatus was compiled. Genome-wide SNP genotypes for about 60% of the 666 donors were used in a later genetic analysis, which treated that subset as a discovery cohort. All discovery cohort repertoires had been generated on a single sequencing platform. Class I and class II HLA loci were covered by the typing at four-digit resolution. The number of typed donors differed by locus: roughly 620-640 for A, B, C, DRB1 and DQB1; roughly 510 for DQA1; 606 for DPA1; and some 430 for DPB1. Several DR-DQ haplotypes were treated as single units for association and clustering because of strong linkage in the cohort. Among about 410 genotyped donors of the cohort, an average of around 250,000 unique TCR beta nucleotide sequences was sequenced per donor, of which roughly 17% were non-productive. The paper's findings and limits, for the study overall: Linkage disequilibrium might explain the correlated functional status among segregating V segments, but an unknown experimental factor could not be excluded. At a false discovery rate of 0.05, a later analysis linked around 17,000 TCR beta sequences to specific HLA alleles. An earlier analysis of around 500 of the donors showed that most TCR beta V segments appeared in productive rearrangements either about 87% or about 30% of the time, which broadly matched IMGT annotations. Most TCR sequences were observed very rarely across donors, whereas some public TCRs were present in many individuals. Presence/absence analyses assumed roughly uniform sequencing depth across donors, an assumption that may not hold. Because counts were too low, fewer than 20 rarely observed V segments, including chromosome 9 orphons, were excluded from the earlier analysis of roughly 580 of the donors. A later analysis found that TCR association rates varied across HLA loci, with DRB1 alleles showing the most associated TCRs and HLA-C alleles the fewest. In a later genetic analysis, fewer N-insertions in productive TCRs were reported among donors in an Asian-associated ancestry cluster than the roughly 670-donor mean. Because HLA typing was missing for some donors at each locus, association tests included only the typed subset. The study gave a list of some 150 TCR beta chains associated with cytomegalovirus. The authors suggested that the approach could potentially be generalized to other disease states and immunological phenotypes. Immune exposure information for the cohort was limited to CMV serostatus. When HLA alleles, especially DR and DQ, strongly co-occurred, TCR associations were difficult to assign to individual alleles. This cohort had only TCR beta chains sequenced, and the lack of alpha or paired-chain data limited which features could be detected. In both the original and validation cohorts, the classifier was reported to diagnose cytomegalovirus status with high specificity and sensitivity. A further reported finding was that TCR beta sequences accurately predicted the HLA-A and HLA-B alleles for most subjects in the first cohort. In a later analysis, several top co-occurrence clusters were reported to appear linked to parvovirus B19, influenza, CMV and Epstein-Barr virus. The 87-base-pair reads could not distinguish some IMGT-functional V segments, including TRBV6-2 and TRBV6-3, so those segments were excluded. A cluster of highly shared sequence variants was judged likely to be a technical artifact of the sequencing pipeline. Three of the identified cytomegalovirus-associated TCR beta chains were confirmed in vitro to be specific for cytomegalovirus antigens. A later genetic analysis associated a missense DCLRE1C variant with V-gene and J-gene trimming of TCR beta chains, and an independent cohort replicated the association. In a later analysis, HLA-associated TCR beta chains showed more clonal expansion and lower generation probabilities than non-associated chains that were equally common. A later analysis found that most CMV-associated TCR beta chains appeared HLA-restricted, with HLA associations seemingly driven largely by CMV exposure.

Receptor amplification or capture employed the immunoSEQ multiplex PCR assay. For the multiplex PCR, a mixture combining 60 forward primers for TCR Vbeta segments and 13 reverse primers for TCR Jbeta segments was used. The CDR3 region of rearranged TCR beta genes was amplified from genomic DNA by a multiplex PCR assay. Amplified TCR beta libraries were sequenced as 87-base-pair reads on the Illumina HiSeq System. The authors' pipeline ran thus. Across the roughly 600 repertoires, a later analysis counted about 81 million unique TCR beta chains, roughly 11 million of which were shared by at least two donors. A nearest-neighbor algorithm error-corrected the raw reads and collapsed the reads into unique sequences, merging closely related sequences to remove PCR and sequencing errors. To assign V, D and J gene segments, CDR3 sequences were aligned to IMGT reference sequences. For a sequence to be retained, a match of at least six nucleotides was required to both a V gene segment and a J gene segment. Rearrangements were classified as productive when the CDR3 lacked stop codons and remained in frame with V and J, and all other rearrangements were classified as non-productive. Following IMGT convention, CDR3 was defined as the stretch from the second conserved V-encoded cysteine up to the conserved J-encoded phenylalanine. In an earlier analysis of some 550 of the donors, sequences lacking an unambiguous match to a single V gene segment were excluded. In an earlier analysis of roughly 600 of the donors, a V segment was called functional when productive rearrangements were above 56.7%, and segregating when the standard deviation between donors exceeded 5%. A statistical classification framework was built to diagnose cytomegalovirus status from the catalog of TCR beta chain sequences. In a later analysis, TCR nucleotide sequences were compared against IMGT/GENE-DB human TR gene sequences so that V and J genes could be assigned. A later analysis assigned CDR3 sequences and most-parsimonious VDJ recombination scenarios with the TCRdist pipeline. In a later analysis, each TCR beta chain was defined by its CDR3 amino acid sequence together with its V-gene family, and reads lacking a unique V-gene family were excluded. As a way to deal with suspected cross-contamination and a sequencing artifact, a later analysis dropped 640 or so nucleotide sequences that were highly shared and had low generation probability. In a later analysis, a clonal expansion index for each public chain was calculated from normalized within-repertoire ranks of inferred template counts. In a later analysis, generation probabilities were computed using a VDJ recombination model fitted to out-of-frame rearrangements, and the results were checked against IGoR. A later analysis scored TCR-TCR, TCR-HLA and TCR-CMV co-occurrence with hypergeometric tests, applying a repertoire-size bias correction to TCR pairs. False discovery rates were estimated in a later analysis by permuting HLA or CMV assignments 20 times. In a later analysis, co-occurring TCRs were grouped with DBSCAN, and TCRdist sequence similarity was added when clustering was performed within HLA-allele-positive subsets. Repertoires with fewer than 30,000 or more than 120,000 public chains were left out of co-occurrence clustering, as were four to six repertoires with anomalous nucleotide sharing. TCRdb limited this immuneACCESS table to in-frame rearrangements with V and J called. A share of clones is missing; checked studies link under half to unresolved V genes, and the rest is unexplained. V, J and clone size derive from that table, while D and trimming were established from the DNA sequence. For this sample there are 150,000 to 200,000 clones; roughly 85% appear just once. The ten largest clones capture less than 10% of the sample.

In this chain, TRBV30 is recombined with TRBJ1-2, with 7 middle bases fitting TRBD1. Sequenced: PBMCs. The clonotype was recovered from a man younger than 30 in good health and CMV-seropositive. The base sequence is TGTGCCTGGAAGGCAGGGGGCTATGGCTACACCTTC. Its protein is CAWKAGGYGYTF.